This T cell receptor beta chain was identified during a study of regulatory T cells in long-lasting Graves disease. Time point noted: persistent/refractory GD, antithyroid drugs over 5 years with positive TRAb. After RNA was extracted from PBMCs, the TCR library was made from it. Study-wide results and caveats: Persistent patients shared about 3,000 public clonotypes among themselves. Newly diagnosed patients shared fewer, at around 970.

In building TCR beta libraries, iRepertoire HTBI primers were used together with Arm-PCR of CDR3 regions. A single record per CDR3 protein comes from TCRdb applying MiXCR to the multiplex PCR reads. The table includes a few hundred thousand distinct CDR3 sequences, about 23% detected once. This clonotype has ten or more counts. As yet, its antigen is unknown. Germline loops: CDR1 SGHAT, CDR2 FQNNGV. The CDR3 is 13 amino acids. Trimming cost V 4 bases and J 4 bases, with 8 bases left between them. The origin of this receptor is a woman aged 40 to 55 with Graves disease. The sequenced sample was peripheral blood mononuclear cells (PBMCs), obtained when the disease was refractory, from a patient treated with antithyroid drugs. This chain uses TRBV11-2 with TRBJ1-5; unclear D gene. The CDR3 protein is CASSSRPNQPQHF. CDR3 coding DNA: TGTGCCAGCAGCTCGAGACCGAATCAGCCCCAGCATTTT.